These 5 T cell receptor beta chains originate from one sample sequenced in a study of T cell clonality in common variable immunodeficiency. Points from the study as a whole: Fewer deletions and N-nucleotide insertions were reportedly seen in common variable immunodeficiency TCR beta sequences.

No antigen is known for these receptors. The data were produced by immunoSEQ multiplex PCR, yet TCRdb's version contains in-frame clones alone and is incomplete. This record lists 3,000 to 4,000 clones, none seen once only, and the top ten clones contain 25%. The specimen sequenced was peripheral blood mononuclear cells. The source is a human donor with common variable immunodeficiency.

A note on this clone: The read falls 3 residues short of the CDR3 end, and the missing part is taken from the germline J gene. The chain recombines TRBV7-6 with TRBJ2-7; the D is unclear. V was shortened by 1 base and J by 6 bases, with 13 bases between the two germline ends. Germline V gene sequence: CDR1 SGHVS, CDR2 FNYEAQ. CDR3 length equals 14 residues. CDR3 DNA, as far as it was read: TGTGCCAGCAGCTTAGAACCGTCTATGCCCGAG. Amino acids: CASSLEPSMPE. In full, the CDR3 is CASSLEPSMPEQYF.

Of note for this clone: The CDR3 end is not reached by the read, which stops 3 residues before it; the germline J gene fills it in. The V call is TRBV7-3, the J call TRBJ2-3; a possible D gene is TRBD2 (6 bases). CDR1 and CDR2 from the germline V gene are SGHTA and FQGTGA. The CDR3 loop spans 15 amino acids. The V end lost 4 bases, the J end lost 5 bases, and 16 bases lay between the germline ends. CDR3 DNA (partial): TGTGCCAGCAGCTCCTCCTGGAGGCGGGGAGATACG. Protein: CASSSSWRRGDT. The entire CDR3 protein reads CASSSSWRRGDTQYF.

On this clone: The missing CDR3 end, 3 residues past where the read stops, is filled in from the germline J gene. The V and J genes are TRBV18 and TRBJ1-2; 10 bases are shared with TRBD1. CDR1 and CDR2 (germline): KGHSH, LQKENI. Trimming at V came to 3 bases and at J to 4 bases, leaving 8 bases not matched to a gene. This CDR3 has 16 amino acids. CDR3 loop: CASSPKTGGGGYGYTF. The sequenced CDR3 bases are TGTGCCAGCTCACCCAAGACAGGGGGCGGAGGCTATGGC.

With respect to this clone: The read falls 3 residues short of the CDR3 end, and the missing part is taken from the germline J gene. The chain has TRBV7-9 and TRBJ1-1; 8 bases agree with TRBD1. CDR1 and CDR2 from the germline V gene are SEHNR and FQNEAQ (reference sequence). The CDR3 sequence is 10 residues long. Incomplete CDR3 DNA: TGTGCCCATGACAGGGGAGAA. It codes for CAHDRGE. The full-length CDR3 reads as CAHDRGEAFF.

This clone showed up just a few times. The read ends 3 residues before the CDR3 terminus; that terminus is restored from the germline J gene. The chain recombines TRBV2 with TRBJ1-6; 8 nucleotides align to TRBD1. The trim removed 5 bases at V and 5 bases at J, leaving 8 bases unmatched. CDR3 length: 16 amino acids. Germline V gene lookup returns CDR1 SNHLY and CDR2 FYNNEI. CDR3 sequence: CASSLERTGNNSPLHF. The sequenced CDR3 bases are TGTGCCAGCAGTTTAGAACGGACAGGGAATAATTCACCC.